Listed below are T cell receptor beta chains from one sample, sequenced in a study of blood T cell repertoires in COVID-19. The data were produced by immunoSEQ multiplex PCR, yet TCRdb's version contains in-frame clones alone and is incomplete. The sample includes around 200,000 clones, around four fifths of them seen just once. Input material: peripheral blood. All receptors come from a woman of 80 years or more with active or convalescent COVID-19. Each CDR3 is given with its conserved first and last residue. A D gene is named only where the DNA matches it firmly. Where a row states a size, it is once, few, many or the class of an expanded clone; other rows omit it.

v_call	d_call	j_call	clone_size	cdr3_nt	cdr3_aa
TRBV29-1	TRBD1	TRBJ1-4	-	TGCAGCGGAGGACAGGCCGCAAATGAAAAACTGTTTTTT	CSGGQAANEKLFF
TRBV28	-	TRBJ2-3	-	TGTGCCAGCAGTTCCATAAGACAGCCACCTTACACAGATACGCAGTATTTT	CASSSIRQPPYTDTQYF
TRBV6-2/TRBV6-3	TRBD1	TRBJ2-3	once	TGTGCCAGCAGTAGACGGGACAGCCCATTGGATACGCAGTATTTT	CASSRRDSPLDTQYF
TRBV30	TRBD1	TRBJ1-5	once	TGTGCCTGGGGGTTCGGGACAGGGGAATATCGGAATCAGCCCCAGCATTTT	CAWGFGTGEYRNQPQHF
TRBV27	TRBD1	TRBJ1-1	few	TGTGCCTGCAGGGGGCCTTTGAACACTGAAGCTTTCTTT	CACRGPLNTEAFF
TRBV5-1	TRBD1	TRBJ2-1	-	TGCGCCAGCAGCTTGGGACAGGGGGCCTACAATAAGCAGTTCTTC	CASSLGQGAYNKQFF
TRBV11-2	TRBD1	TRBJ1-2	-	TGTGCCAGCAGCTTGATAAGGACAGGCTCTAACTATGGCTACACCTTC	CASSLIRTGSNYGYTF
TRBV4-2	TRBD1	TRBJ1-5	-	TGTGCCAGCAGCCAATACCGGGACAGTTACAATCAGCCCCAGCATTTT	CASSQYRDSYNQPQHF
TRBV7-2	-	TRBJ1-2	few	TGTGCCAGCTCCGAGAGCAGGGGTAACTATGGCTACACCTTC	CASSESRGNYGYTF
TRBV12-3/TRBV12-4	TRBD1	TRBJ2-2	-	TGTGCCAGCAGCGACAGGGACACCGGGGAGCTGTTTTTT	CASSDRDTGELFF
TRBV7-2	TRBD1	TRBJ2-1	-	TGTGCCAGCAGCTCTTCAGGGGGCTTCGGTGAGCAGTTCTTC	CASSSSGGFGEQFF
TRBV6-5	-	TRBJ1-2	-	TGTGCCAGCAGCGCTAGGTCGGTCGCCAACTATGGCTACACCTTC	CASSARSVANYGYTF
TRBV28	TRBD1	TRBJ1-5	-	TGTGCCAGCAGCCCTTCCCAGGGGGCAAGGCAGCCCCAGCATTTT	CASSPSQGARQPQHF
TRBV28	-	TRBJ1-5	few	TGTGCCAGCAGTTGGGACACCCTGGGGTATCAGCCCCAGCATTTT	CASSWDTLGYQPQHF
TRBV19	TRBD1	TRBJ1-4	-	TGTGCCAGTCGGGGACAGGGTGGGGAAAAACTGTTTTTT	CASRGQGGEKLFF
TRBV20-1	TRBD1	TRBJ2-6	-	TGCAGTGCTAGTGCGGACAGGGGGCATCGTCCTGGGGCCAACGTCCTGACTTTC	CSASADRGHRPGANVLTF
TRBV4-2	-	TRBJ1-1	-	TGTGCCAGCAGCCAAGGGGGACTGACGAACACTGAAGCTTTCTTT	CASSQGGLTNTEAFF
TRBV13	TRBD1	TRBJ2-5	once	TGTGCCAGCAGCTACACCGGGACAGAAGAGACCCAGTACTTC	CASSYTGTEETQYF
TRBV4-2	-	TRBJ1-5	few	TGTGCCAGCAGCCACCAGGAAGGGAGGAATCAGCCCCAGCATTTT	CASSHQEGRNQPQHF
TRBV5-6	-	TRBJ1-2	-	TGTGCCAGCAGCCCAACAGGGTCTACTTGGGAGGGCTACACCTTC	CASSPTGSTWEGYTF
TRBV4-2	-	TRBJ2-2	-	TGTGCCAGCAGCCAACAAACAGGGCACACCGGGGAGCTGTTTTTT	CASSQQTGHTGELFF
TRBV5-6	TRBD1	TRBJ2-7	-	TGTGCCAGCAGCCCCCGGGACAGGGGTTACGAGCAGTACTTC	CASSPRDRGYEQYF
TRBV7-8	-	TRBJ1-3	few	TGTGCCAGCAGCTTTAACCCGGGGATCGGAAACACCATATATTTT	CASSFNPGIGNTIYF
TRBV6-6	TRBD2	TRBJ2-7	few	TGTGCCAGCAGTTATCCCCCCCAGGACGGGGGGGAGCAGTACTTC	CASSYPPQDGGEQYF
TRBV5-1	-	TRBJ2-3	-	TGCGCCAGCAGCTTGGGGGGCGGAACTAGCACAGATACGCAGTATTTT	CASSLGGGTSTDTQYF
TRBV18	TRBD1	TRBJ1-1	-	TGTGCCAGCTCTAGAGGACAGGGAACGACTGAAGCTTTCTTT	CASSRGQGTTEAFF
TRBV10-3	-	TRBJ2-7	once	TGTGCCATCAGTGAAGATACTGTTTCCTACGAGCAGTACTTC	CAISEDTVSYEQYF
TRBV10-3	-	TRBJ2-7	few	TGTGCCATCAGTGAGCCCACATCCAGGGGATATTACGAGCAGTACTTC	CAISEPTSRGYYEQYF
TRBV27	-	TRBJ2-3	-	TGTGCCAGCACCCGGTTCATCGACAGGAAGCGGGAAGATACGCAGTATTTT	CASTRFIDRKREDTQYF
TRBV19	-	TRBJ2-1	-	TGTGCCAGTAGTCTTTACAGGGAACCCTCCTACAATGAGCAGTTCTTC	CASSLYREPSYNEQFF
TRBV28	-	TRBJ1-1	-	TGTGCCAGCAGTTGGGGCCAGGGCGGGACCGTTGAAGCTTTCTTT	CASSWGQGGTVEAFF
TRBV7-3	-	TRBJ2-3	-	TGTGCCAGCAGCTTTGGAGCCCGGGATACGCAGTATTTT	CASSFGARDTQYF
TRBV2	-	TRBJ1-1	-	TGTGCCAGCAGTCCGACAGAGAACACTGAAGCTTTCTTT	CASSPTENTEAFF
TRBV7-6	TRBD1	TRBJ2-7	once	TGTGCCAGCTCCTATCGACCGGGACAGGGGAACGAGCAGTACTTC	CASSYRPGQGNEQYF
TRBV6-5	TRBD1	TRBJ2-7	-	TGTGCCAACGCAAACCCCGGGACAGGGGTGCACGAGCAGTACTTC	CANANPGTGVHEQYF
TRBV5-4	-	TRBJ2-2	-	TGTGCCAGCAGCTTGCGTCAGGGGAAGATAATCCTGAACACCGGGGAGCTGTTTTTT	CASSLRQGKIILNTGELFF
TRBV19	-	TRBJ2-3	-	TGTGCCACAAGGCAGGGATATCCCACAGATACGCAGTATTTT	CATRQGYPTDTQYF
TRBV5-1	-	TRBJ1-1	-	TGCGCCAGCAGACAGAGCGGAATGAACACTGAAGCTTTCTTT	CASRQSGMNTEAFF
TRBV11-2	TRBD2	TRBJ2-1	-	TGTGCCAGCAGAACTTATAGCGGGCCTAGCTCCTACAATGAGCAGTTCTTC	CASRTYSGPSSYNEQFF
TRBV27	TRBD1	TRBJ1-4	-	TGTGCCAGCAGTAGAAGACAGGGGGCTCACGTTAATGAAAAACTGTTTTTT	CASSRRQGAHVNEKLFF
TRBV4-1	-	TRBJ2-3	-	TGCGCCAGCAGCCAAGATGGGGGCGGTTTGGCAGATACGCAGTATTTT	CASSQDGGGLADTQYF
TRBV11-2	TRBD2	TRBJ2-4	-	TGTGCCAGCAGCTCCCTGAAAGCTCCCGGGACTAGCCTGTACTTC	CASSSLKAPGTSLYF
TRBV4-3	TRBD1	TRBJ1-4	-	TGCGCCAGCAGCCAAACCGGGACAGGGGGAGCAACTAATGAAAAACTGTTTTTT	CASSQTGTGGATNEKLFF
TRBV28	-	TRBJ1-5	-	TGTGCCAGCATTTCCGAGGTCGGACAGCCCCAGCATTTT	CASISEVGQPQHF
TRBV2	-	TRBJ1-5	once	TGTGCCAGCAGTGGCCAAGGGGGGGGAGGTCAGCCCCAGCATTTT	CASSGQGGGGQPQHF
TRBV19	-	TRBJ2-4	-	TGTGCCAGTAGTCCTACTGGTGGTAAAAACATTCAGTACTTC	CASSPTGGKNIQYF
TRBV7-9	TRBD1	TRBJ1-1	-	TGTGCCAGCAGCGGACGGGACAGGGGAGGCACTGAAGCTTTCTTT	CASSGRDRGGTEAFF
TRBV15	-	TRBJ1-6	-	TGTGCCACCAGCAGTCAAGGGGTGGTTTCACCCCTCCACTTT	CATSSQGVVSPLHF
TRBV7-9	-	TRBJ2-7	-	TGTGCCAGCAGCTTAACAGGGACCTCCTACGAGCAGTACTTC	CASSLTGTSYEQYF
TRBV5-1	-	TRBJ2-2	-	TGCGCCAGCAGCTCTAACGGGTACAACACCGGGGAGCTGTTTTTT	CASSSNGYNTGELFF
TRBV3-1/TRBV3-2	-	TRBJ1-1	-	TGTGCCAGCAGCCAAGAACAGGGTGGCACTGAAGCTTTCTTT	CASSQEQGGTEAFF
TRBV6-5	TRBD2	TRBJ2-7	-	TGTGCCAGCAGTTACTCGAGGGCGGGGGGGCGATACGAGCAGTACTTC	CASSYSRAGGRYEQYF
TRBV24-1	-	TRBJ2-2	-	TGTGCCACCAGTGATTGGGGCGGACAGTCGAACACCGGGGAGCTGTTTTTT	CATSDWGGQSNTGELFF
TRBV5-4	TRBD2	TRBJ2-5	-	TGTGCCAGCAGCTTGTGGGCTAGCGGCCAAGAGACCCAGTACTTC	CASSLWASGQETQYF
TRBV19	-	TRBJ2-4	-	TGTGCCAGTAGTGAGGGAACAGGGTTTCGGTACTTC	CASSEGTGFRYF